These T cell receptor beta chains were read from a single sample in a study of blood T cell repertoires in COVID-19. Profiled with immunoSEQ multiplex PCR; TCRdb holds only in-frame clones, not every one. The table shows 150,000 to 200,000 clones, with approximately 90% occurring only once. Sequencing used peripheral blood. The receptor set was obtained from a man younger than 40 with COVID-19, enrolled during active disease. Each CDR3 is given with its conserved first and last residue. A D gene is named only where the DNA matches it firmly. Clone size, where shown, is once, few, many, or a class for clones that have expanded.

V gene	clone size	J gene	D gene	CDR3 DNA	CDR3 protein
TRBV28	-	TRBJ1-4	-	TGTGCCAGCAGTTTTATATATTCTCTGTGGGCTCCAACTAATGAAAAACTGTTTTTT	CASSFIYSLWAPTNEKLFF
TRBV27	-	TRBJ1-5	TRBD1	TGTGCCAGCAGTGCAACCGGGACAGCAACCTATAGCAATCAGCCCCAGCATTTT	CASSATGTATYSNQPQHF
TRBV9	-	TRBJ2-2	TRBD1	TGTGCCAGCAAAAGACAGGGGACCGGCACCGGGGAGCTGTTTTTT	CASKRQGTGTGELFF
TRBV19	-	TRBJ1-5	TRBD1	TGTGCCAGTAGTACAGGGGGCGAGGGTCCCCAGCATTTT	CASSTGGEGPQHF
TRBV28	-	TRBJ2-3	TRBD2	TGTGCCAGCAGTTCGACTAGCGGGAGGGCCAATACGCAGTATTTT	CASSSTSGRANTQYF
TRBV2	-	TRBJ1-5	TRBD1	TGTGCCAGCAGTGTAATGGGACAGGACCATCAGCCCCAGCATTTT	CASSVMGQDHQPQHF
TRBV18	-	TRBJ1-4	TRBD1	TGTGCCAGCTCACTCCAGACAGGGGGAAGTGAAAAACTGTTTTTT	CASSLQTGGSEKLFF
TRBV7-2	once	TRBJ1-5	TRBD1	TGTGCCAGCAGCTTAGTGTTCAGGGGGCTGCAGCCCCAGCATTTT	CASSLVFRGLQPQHF
TRBV27	-	TRBJ2-1	-	TGTGCCAGCAGTTTCCGCAGATCCAATGAGCAGTTCTTC	CASSFRRSNEQFF
TRBV5-1	once	TRBJ1-2	TRBD1	TGCGCCAGCAGCTTAAACCGGGACAGGGGCCGGAACTATGGCTACACCTTC	CASSLNRDRGRNYGYTF
TRBV4-2	-	TRBJ2-1	TRBD2	TGTGCCAGCAGCCAAGAGAGCGGGAGTATCTCCTACAATGAGCAGTTCTTC	CASSQESGSISYNEQFF
TRBV4-2	-	TRBJ2-7	TRBD2	TGTGCCAGCAGCCCCAAGTGGATAGCGGGGGAGACCTACGAGCAGTACTTC	CASSPKWIAGETYEQYF
TRBV15	-	TRBJ1-5	TRBD1	TGTGCCACCAGCAGAACAGGACAGGGGGGCCCGTATAGCAATCAGCCCCAGCATTTT	CATSRTGQGGPYSNQPQHF
TRBV24-1	-	TRBJ1-5	TRBD1	TGTGCCACCAGTGATTTGAAGGGGGCAAGCAATCAGCCCCAGCATTTT	CATSDLKGASNQPQHF
TRBV27	-	TRBJ2-1	TRBD2	TGTGCCAGCAGTTTATCCACTAGCGTAGTCTACAATGAGCAGTTCTTC	CASSLSTSVVYNEQFF
TRBV6-4	-	TRBJ2-7	TRBD1	TGTGCCAGCAGTTTAGGACAGGGCTACGAGCAGTACTTC	CASSLGQGYEQYF
TRBV6-5	-	TRBJ1-2	-	TGTGCCAGCAGACCCTACAGGGCTGGGAACTATGGCTACACCTTC	CASRPYRAGNYGYTF
TRBV6-2/TRBV6-3	-	TRBJ1-1	TRBD1	TGTGCCAGCAGTTACTTGGAGGGCCAGGGGGGAACTGAAGCTTTCTTT	CASSYLEGQGGTEAFF
TRBV7-2	-	TRBJ2-6	TRBD1	TGTGCCAGCAGCTTAGACAGGGGGAGCGTCCTGACTTTC	CASSLDRGSVLTF
TRBV7-8	-	TRBJ1-2	TRBD1	TGTGCCAGCAGCTTAGGAGGGGACAGGGCTGTAGGCTACACCTTC	CASSLGGDRAVGYTF
TRBV19	-	TRBJ1-5	-	TGTGCCAGTAGTATAGGTCGCAGGGGTCTTAGCAATCAGCCCCAGCATTTT	CASSIGRRGLSNQPQHF
TRBV6-2/TRBV6-3	-	TRBJ2-6	-	TGTGCCAGCAGTTACCCTCGGGAACAGACGAGCTCTGGGGCCAACGTCCTGACTTTC	CASSYPREQTSSGANVLTF
TRBV5-6	-	TRBJ2-7	TRBD1	TGTGCCAGCAGCGTGGACAGGAGTTACGAGCAGTACTTC	CASSVDRSYEQYF
TRBV28	once	TRBJ1-5	-	TGTGCCAGCAGTTCGCGGGAGCGGGGGAATCAGCCCCAGCATTTT	CASSSRERGNQPQHF
TRBV7-8	-	TRBJ2-1	TRBD2	TGTGCCAGCAGCCTTATACTTTCGACTAGCGGGGGGGCGAGGTACAATGAGCAGTTCTTC	CASSLILSTSGGARYNEQFF
TRBV5-1	few	TRBJ2-1	TRBD2	TGCGCCAGCAGCTTGGGTGGGACTAAGAAGAATGAGCAGTTCTTC	CASSLGGTKKNEQFF
TRBV4-2	-	TRBJ2-2	-	TGTGCCAGCAGCCATATGAACACCGGGGAGCTGTTTTTT	CASSHMNTGELFF
TRBV12-3/TRBV12-4	-	TRBJ1-4	-	TGTGCCAGCAGTTTGGAGATTAATGAAAAACTGTTTTTT	CASSLEINEKLFF
TRBV18	-	TRBJ1-2	TRBD1	TGTGCCAGCTCACCTACGACAGGGGATGGCTACACCTTC	CASSPTTGDGYTF
TRBV12-5	-	TRBJ2-7	TRBD1	TGTGCTAGTGGTTTGGTACTCAACCGGGACAGACACGAGCAGTACTTC	CASGLVLNRDRHEQYF
TRBV6-5	-	TRBJ1-1	TRBD1	TGTGCCAGCAGTTTCGGACAGGGCACTGAAGCTTTCTTT	CASSFGQGTEAFF
TRBV21-1	-	TRBJ2-1	-	TGTGCCAGCAGCAAAGGCCACAGGGGCTCCTACAATGAGCAGTTCTTC	CASSKGHRGSYNEQFF
TRBV7-8	-	TRBJ1-1	TRBD1	TGTGCCAGCAGCTTAGGAAGGACAGGGGTGACTGAAGCTTTCTTT	CASSLGRTGVTEAFF
TRBV7-2	-	TRBJ2-5	-	TGTGCCAGCAGCTTAGGAGGAAACCAAGAGACCCAGTACTTC	CASSLGGNQETQYF
TRBV19	once	TRBJ2-7	TRBD2	TGTGCCAGTAGAGGGGAGGGACTGACTTCCTACGAGCAGTACTTC	CASRGEGLTSYEQYF
TRBV7-2	once	TRBJ1-6	TRBD1	TGTGCCAGCAGCTCGGGACAGGGGCATAATTCACCCCTCCACTTT	CASSSGQGHNSPLHF
TRBV23-1	-	TRBJ1-1	TRBD1	TGCGCCAGCACCCGGGGGGCAGGGGGCGAAGGTTTTGAAGCTTTCTTT	CASTRGAGGEGFEAFF
TRBV5-1	once	TRBJ2-1	TRBD2	TGCGCCAGTTGTTCCGGGACTAGCGGGTATGGCTCCTACAATGAGCAGTTCTTC	CASCSGTSGYGSYNEQFF
TRBV7-2	once	TRBJ1-2	-	TGTGCCAGCAGCCCGGCCCAGGAGGACTATGGCTACACCTTC	CASSPAQEDYGYTF
TRBV4-2	-	TRBJ2-6	-	TGTGCCAGCAGCCAAGAACAGGGCTCTGGGGCCAACGTCCTGACTTTC	CASSQEQGSGANVLTF
TRBV29-1	-	TRBJ1-1	-	TGCAGCGCGAGGACAAATTTTATGAACACTGAAGCTTTCTTT	CSARTNFMNTEAFF
TRBV3-1/TRBV3-2	-	TRBJ2-5	TRBD2	TGTGCCAGCAGCCAACCGGGACTAGCGGGAGGGGAGACCCAGTACTTC	CASSQPGLAGGETQYF
TRBV6-2/TRBV6-3	-	TRBJ1-1	-	TGTGCCAGCAGCAACCGCGGGGGGGTGAACACTGAAGCTTTCTTT	CASSNRGGVNTEAFF
TRBV11-2	-	TRBJ2-5	TRBD1	TGTGCCAGCAGCTTAGGAGAGACAGGGGACCAAGAGACCCAGTACTTC	CASSLGETGDQETQYF
TRBV29-1	-	TRBJ1-2	-	TGCAGCGTTGAGGTGGCCGGGTTTTATGGCTACACCTTC	CSVEVAGFYGYTF
TRBV5-1	once	TRBJ2-1	-	TGCGCCAGCAGCTTTTTGGCCGAGGGTCTTAATGAGCAGTTCTTC	CASSFLAEGLNEQFF
TRBV28	-	TRBJ1-2	-	TGTGCCAGCAGCAAAGGGGGATCTAACTATGGCTACACCTTC	CASSKGGSNYGYTF
TRBV19	-	TRBJ1-2	TRBD1	TGTGCCATCAGGGACAGGGCGGACTATGGCTACACCTTC	CAIRDRADYGYTF
TRBV10-3	-	TRBJ1-6	-	TGTGCCATCAGTGAATCGGGGGTCTTGGCACCCCTCCACTTT	CAISESGVLAPLHF
TRBV9	-	TRBJ2-3	-	TGTGCCAGCAGCGTTCGGACTGTTTCTACAGATACGCAGTATTTT	CASSVRTVSTDTQYF
TRBV5-8	-	TRBJ2-3	TRBD2	TGTGCCACCACCTCGGCCGGGGGGGTCAGCACAGATACGCAGTATTTT	CATTSAGGVSTDTQYF
TRBV6-2/TRBV6-3	-	TRBJ2-3	TRBD2	TGTGCCAGCAGTTACGTGTCTAGCGGGGGGATCCAGTATTTT	CASSYVSSGGIQYF
TRBV7-2	-	TRBJ1-1	-	TGTGCCAGCAGCTTACGAACAAACACTGAAGCTTTCTTT	CASSLRTNTEAFF
TRBV27	-	TRBJ2-4	-	TGTGCCAGCAGTTTAATCACAGGAGTAGCCAAAAACATTCAGTACTTC	CASSLITGVAKNIQYF
TRBV28	-	TRBJ1-2	-	TGTGCCAGCAGTTTCCAAACCTCGGGAGGCTACACCTTC	CASSFQTSGGYTF
TRBV18	-	TRBJ1-5	TRBD1	TGTGCCAGCTCACCACTGGGACAGGGGGCGCCAGGAGGTCAGCCCCAGCATTTT	CASSPLGQGAPGGQPQHF
TRBV9	-	TRBJ2-7	TRBD1	TGTGCCAGCAGCTCGACAGGGGATTCCTACGAGCAGTACTTC	CASSSTGDSYEQYF
TRBV19	-	TRBJ1-5	TRBD1	TGTGCCAGTAGTCGGGGACAGGGTGCGAATCAGCCCCAGCATTTT	CASSRGQGANQPQHF
TRBV3-1/TRBV3-2	-	TRBJ2-7	TRBD2	TGTGCCAGCAGCCCAACTAGCGGGGGCTCCTACGAGCAGTACTTC	CASSPTSGGSYEQYF